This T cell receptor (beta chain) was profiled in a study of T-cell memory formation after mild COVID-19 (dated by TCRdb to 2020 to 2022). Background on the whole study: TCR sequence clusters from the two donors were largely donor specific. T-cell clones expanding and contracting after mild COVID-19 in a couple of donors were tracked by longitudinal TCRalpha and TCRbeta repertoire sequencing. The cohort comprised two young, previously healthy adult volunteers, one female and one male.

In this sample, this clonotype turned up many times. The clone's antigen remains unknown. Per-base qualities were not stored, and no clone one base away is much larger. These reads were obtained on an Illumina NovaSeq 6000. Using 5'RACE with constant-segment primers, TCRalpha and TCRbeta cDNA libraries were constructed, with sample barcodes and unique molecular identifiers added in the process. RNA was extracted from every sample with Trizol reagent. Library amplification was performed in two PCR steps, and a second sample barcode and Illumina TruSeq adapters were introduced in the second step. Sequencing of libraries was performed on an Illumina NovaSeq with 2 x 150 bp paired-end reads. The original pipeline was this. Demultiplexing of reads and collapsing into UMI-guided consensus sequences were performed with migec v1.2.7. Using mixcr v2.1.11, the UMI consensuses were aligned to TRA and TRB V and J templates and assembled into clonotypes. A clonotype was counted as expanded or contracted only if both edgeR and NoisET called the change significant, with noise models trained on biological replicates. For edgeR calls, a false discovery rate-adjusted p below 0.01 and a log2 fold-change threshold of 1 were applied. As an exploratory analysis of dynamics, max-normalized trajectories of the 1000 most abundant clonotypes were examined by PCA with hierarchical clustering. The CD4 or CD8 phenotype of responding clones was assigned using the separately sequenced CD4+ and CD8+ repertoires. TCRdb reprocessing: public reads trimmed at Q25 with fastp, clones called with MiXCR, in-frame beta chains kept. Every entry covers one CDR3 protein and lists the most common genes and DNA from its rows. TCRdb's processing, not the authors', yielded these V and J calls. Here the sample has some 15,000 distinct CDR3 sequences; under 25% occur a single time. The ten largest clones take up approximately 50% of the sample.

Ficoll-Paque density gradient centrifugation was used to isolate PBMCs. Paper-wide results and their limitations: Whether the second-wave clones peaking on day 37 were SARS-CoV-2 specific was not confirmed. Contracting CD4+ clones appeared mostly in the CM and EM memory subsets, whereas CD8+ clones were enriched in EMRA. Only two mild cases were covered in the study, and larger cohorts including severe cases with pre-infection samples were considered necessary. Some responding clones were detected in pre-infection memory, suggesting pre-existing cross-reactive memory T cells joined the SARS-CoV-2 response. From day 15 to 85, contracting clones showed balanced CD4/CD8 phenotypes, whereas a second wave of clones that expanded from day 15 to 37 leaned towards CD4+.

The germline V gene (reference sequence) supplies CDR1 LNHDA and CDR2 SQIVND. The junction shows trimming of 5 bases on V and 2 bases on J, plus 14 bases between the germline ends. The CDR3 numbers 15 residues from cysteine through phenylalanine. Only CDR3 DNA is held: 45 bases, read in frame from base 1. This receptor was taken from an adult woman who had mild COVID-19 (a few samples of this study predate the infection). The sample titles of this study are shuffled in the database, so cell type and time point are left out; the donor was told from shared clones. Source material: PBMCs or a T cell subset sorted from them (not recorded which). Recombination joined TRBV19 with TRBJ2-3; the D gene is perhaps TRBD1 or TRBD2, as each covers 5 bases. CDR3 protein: CASSSLGTPTDTQYF. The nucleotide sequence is TGTGCCAGTAGTTCCCTCGGGACCCCCACAGATACGCAGTATTTT.